This T cell receptor beta chain was obtained from a study of T cells in localized non-small cell lung cancer. Study results and caveats: Detection in adjacent lung was observed for a median 57 of the top 100 tumor clones. Only one tumor region was sequenced, so heterogeneity remains possible. Highest T cell clonality was seen in uninvolved adjacent lung, surpassing that measured in tumor. Longer overall survival accompanied higher blood T cell density.

Sequenced by immunoSEQ multiplex PCR; TCRdb stores in-frame clones only, minus some. The table has just under 80,000 clones, 70% to 90% seen once. To note about this clone: Its matching antigen is unknown.

J was trimmed by 1 base and V by 1 base; bases with no gene match: 9. Germline loops: CDR1 MNHEY, CDR2 SMNVEV (reference sequence). The CDR3 spans 17 residues. The chain has TRBV27 and TRBJ1-1; 7 positions agree with TRBD1. Specimen: peripheral blood, collected before any cancer treatment. This clonotype originated in a female donor older than 55 with stage I lung adenocarcinoma. CDR3 sequence reads: CASSLYTGAQTNTEAFF. In nucleotides, the CDR3 is TGTGCCAGCAGTTTATATACAGGGGCTCAAACGAACACTGAAGCTTTCTTT.